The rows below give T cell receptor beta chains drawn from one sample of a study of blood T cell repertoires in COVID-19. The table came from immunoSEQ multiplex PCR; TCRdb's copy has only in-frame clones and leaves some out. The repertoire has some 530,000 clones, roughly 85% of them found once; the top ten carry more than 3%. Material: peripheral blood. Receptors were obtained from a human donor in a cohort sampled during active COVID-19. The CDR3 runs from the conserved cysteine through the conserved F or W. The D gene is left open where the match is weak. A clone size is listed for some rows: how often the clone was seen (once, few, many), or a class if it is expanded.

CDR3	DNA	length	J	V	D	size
CASSERGGSVGYTF	TGTGCCAGCAGTGAAAGGGGGGGGTCCGTGGGCTACACCTTC	14	TRBJ1-2	TRBV6-1	NA	NA
CASSLLAGGLEVSGELFF	TGTGCCAGCAGCTTACTAGCGGGAGGCCTTGAGGTATCCGGGGAGCTGTTTTTT	18	TRBJ2-2	TRBV7-3	TRBD2	NA
CASSLDRGPTEAFF	TGTGCCAGCAGCTTAGACAGGGGGCCCACTGAAGCTTTCTTT	14	TRBJ1-1	TRBV11-2	TRBD1	NA
CASSILGREQYF	TGTGCCAGTAGTATCCTCGGCAGGGAGCAGTACTTC	12	TRBJ2-7	TRBV19	NA	NA
CASSETGTVFNEQFF	TGTGCCAGCAGCGAGACCGGGACAGTTTTCAATGAGCAGTTCTTC	15	TRBJ2-1	TRBV11-3	TRBD1	NA
CASSPRGGNTEAFF	TGTGCCAGCAGCCCCCGAGGGGGGAACACTGAAGCTTTCTTT	14	TRBJ1-1	TRBV7-2	NA	NA
CASSQREKLFF	TGTGCCAGCAGCCAGCGTGAAAAACTGTTTTTT	11	TRBJ1-4	TRBV14	NA	NA
CATSRDKDRGYEQYF	TGTGCCACCAGCAGAGATAAGGACAGGGGGTACGAGCAGTACTTC	15	TRBJ2-7	TRBV15	TRBD1	NA
CASSVESQGDTEAFF	TGTGCCAGCAGCGTAGAATCTCAGGGGGACACTGAAGCTTTCTTT	15	TRBJ1-1	TRBV9	TRBD1	NA
CASSFIRNNEQFF	TGTGCCAGCAGCTTTATCCGTAACAATGAGCAGTTCTTC	13	TRBJ2-1	TRBV7-9	NA	NA
CASSLGLNYGYTF	TGTGCCAGCAGCTTGGGGCTTAACTATGGCTACACCTTC	13	TRBJ1-2	TRBV11-2	NA	NA
CASRGSYSNQPQHF	TGTGCCAGCAGGGGGAGTTATAGCAATCAGCCCCAGCATTTT	14	TRBJ1-5	TRBV2	NA	few
CASSAQYTGNTIYF	TGTGCCAGCAGCGCACAGTATACTGGAAACACCATATATTTT	14	TRBJ1-3	TRBV6-2/TRBV6-3	NA	NA
CASSSDSGNQPQHF	TGTGCCAGCAGCTCGGACAGCGGCAATCAGCCCCAGCATTTT	14	TRBJ1-5	TRBV7-9	NA	NA
CASSHGTSGRSGANVLTF	TGTGCCAGCAGCCATGGGACTAGCGGGAGGTCTGGGGCCAACGTCCTGACTTTC	18	TRBJ2-6	TRBV3-1/TRBV3-2	TRBD2	NA
CASLQGGQGAYGYTF	TGTGCCAGCCTTCAGGGGGGACAGGGGGCCTATGGCTACACCTTC	15	TRBJ1-2	TRBV28	TRBD1	few
CSVEQAGGREEQFF	TGCAGCGTTGAACAGGCGGGAGGCCGGGAGGAGCAGTTCTTC	14	TRBJ2-1	TRBV29-1	TRBD2	NA
CASSFQGARNTEAFF	TGTGCCAGCAGCTTTCAGGGGGCAAGGAACACTGAAGCTTTCTTT	15	TRBJ1-1	TRBV5-4	TRBD1	NA
CASSISGVSYEQFF	TGTGCCAGCAGTATTAGCGGAGTAAGCTATGAGCAGTTCTTC	14	TRBJ2-1	TRBV27	NA	NA
CASSKSRTVGQNIQYF	TGTGCCAGCAGCAAGTCCCGGACAGTGGGCCAGAACATTCAGTACTTC	16	TRBJ2-4	TRBV28	NA	NA
CATSRGGASGSVDEQFF	TGTGCCACCAGCAGAGGGGGGGCTAGCGGGAGTGTGGATGAGCAGTTCTTC	17	TRBJ2-1	TRBV15	TRBD2	NA
CASSLGPSGTAYEQYF	TGTGCCAGCAGCTTGGGACCTTCGGGGACAGCCTACGAGCAGTACTTC	16	TRBJ2-7	TRBV5-5	TRBD1	NA
CASSQTWDSLNHTF	TGTGCCAGCAGCCAAACGTGGGACAGTTTAAACCACACCTTC	14	TRBJ1-2	TRBV3-1/TRBV3-2	TRBD1	once
CASSNNRAAFF	TGTGCCAGCAGTAACAACAGGGCTGCTTTCTTT	11	TRBJ1-1	TRBV12-3/TRBV12-4	NA	once
CATSDSSGGVYNEQFF	TGTGCCACCAGTGATTCCAGCGGGGGTGTCTACAATGAGCAGTTCTTC	16	TRBJ2-1	TRBV24-1	TRBD2	NA
CASSSDNGYNEQFF	TGCGCCAGCAGCTCGGACAATGGGTACAATGAGCAGTTCTTC	14	TRBJ2-1	TRBV5-1	NA	few
CASSLESWAFYGYTF	TGTGCCAGCAGCTTAGAGTCTTGGGCATTCTATGGCTACACCTTC	15	TRBJ1-2	TRBV5-6	NA	NA
CASSLLGLAGGAKETQYF	TGCGCCAGCAGCTTACTAGGACTAGCGGGAGGGGCTAAAGAGACCCAGTACTTC	18	TRBJ2-5	TRBV5-1	TRBD2	NA
CASSELQGVQETQYF	TGTGCCAGCAGTGAGCTACAGGGTGTACAAGAGACCCAGTACTTC	15	TRBJ2-5	TRBV2	NA	NA
CASRPGGAGYGYTF	TGTGCCAGCAGACCAGGGGGCGCTGGCTATGGCTACACCTTC	14	TRBJ1-2	TRBV27	TRBD1	few
CASTPQGGTSNTEAFF	TGCGCCAGCACCCCCCAAGGGGGCACATCGAACACTGAAGCTTTCTTT	16	TRBJ1-1	TRBV5-1	TRBD1	NA
CASSSTSPGEQFF	TGTGCCAGCAGTTCGACCTCCCCGGGGGAGCAGTTCTTC	13	TRBJ2-1	TRBV28	NA	NA
CASSPRDRNTIYF	TGTGCCAGCAGCCCCCGGGACAGAAACACCATATATTTT	13	TRBJ1-3	TRBV5-4	NA	NA
CAWSVTGGNTIYF	TGTGCCTGGAGTGTCACGGGGGGGAACACCATATATTTT	13	TRBJ1-3	TRBV30	NA	NA
CASSWGLAGGSYNEQFF	TGTGCCAGCAGCTGGGGACTAGCGGGAGGTTCCTACAATGAGCAGTTCTTC	17	TRBJ2-1	TRBV3-1/TRBV3-2	TRBD2	NA
CAWSVQGNQPQHF	TGTGCCTGGAGTGTACAGGGCAATCAGCCCCAGCATTTT	13	TRBJ1-5	TRBV30	NA	few
CASSPLDRENTEAFF	TGTGCCAGCAGCCCCTTGGACCGGGAGAACACTGAAGCTTTCTTT	15	TRBJ1-1	TRBV4-2	NA	NA
CASTQGLSNQPQHF	TGTGCCAGCACCCAGGGACTCAGCAATCAGCCCCAGCATTTT	14	TRBJ1-5	TRBV6-6	NA	NA
CSVRKGDTEAFF	TGCAGCGTAAGGAAGGGAGACACTGAAGCTTTCTTT	12	TRBJ1-1	TRBV29-1	NA	NA
CASSSEINGLNEQFF	TGTGCCAGCAGTTCCGAGATAAACGGTCTCAATGAGCAGTTCTTC	15	TRBJ2-1	TRBV28	NA	NA